What follows are 9 T cell receptor beta chains derived from one specimen sequenced in a study of human T cells and chemical hapten exposure. MiXCR, run by TCRdb on the RACE reads, gives a single entry per CDR3 protein. The repertoire has around 300,000 distinct CDR3 sequences, around 7% of them found once; the top ten carry roughly 7.9%. Regarding time point: patch test 1, 2 weeks after DPC sensitization. Treatment meaning: therapeutic diphenylcyclopropenone sensitization with weekly scalp DPC. Source: whole blood, taken in connection with sensitization to the hapten diphenylcyclopropenone (DPC). Source of these receptors: a woman under 30 with alopecia areata. Some clones in this sample may be carry-over from other donors' samples.

The table lists this clonotype with a few counts. The CDR3 here is CASKRYNEQFF. The CDR3 coding sequence is TGTGCCAGCAAGAGGTACAATGAGCAGTTCTTC. This chain links TRBV2 with TRBJ2-1; D is ambiguous. The CDR3 consists of 11 residues. Germline CDR1 reads SNHLY; CDR2 reads FYNNEI. V lost 7 bases, J lost 4 bases, and 5 bases lay in between.

The rearrangement uses TRBV12-3 or TRBV12-4 and TRBJ1-6; D is unclear. The CDR3 has 14 amino acids. The V end lost 3 bases, the J end lost 7 bases, and 10 bases lay between the germline ends. The CDR3 DNA is TGTGCCAGCAGTTTGGTGCGGAACAATTCACCCCTCCACTTT. It yields the protein CASSLVRNNSPLHF.

In this sample, this clonotype turned up many times. The chain combines TRBV6-2 or TRBV6-3 with TRBJ2-3; 7 nucleotides line up with TRBD2. Trimming took 5 bases from V and 2 from J; bases not matched to a gene: 10. Per the germline V gene, CDR1 is MNHEY and CDR2 is SVGEGT. The CDR3 is made up of 16 amino acids. The CDR3 loop is CASSTRTRFPTDTQYF. CDR3 coding DNA: TGTGCCAGCAGTACCCGGACTAGGTTCCCCACAGATACGCAGTATTTT.

This clonotype was seen more than once but under ten times. The chain carries TRBV29-1 and TRBJ2-1; TRBD2 agrees at 9 bases. Germline V CDR1 and CDR2: SQVTM, ANQGSEA. Trimming cost V 7 bases and J 13 bases; bases outside gene matches: 8. CDR3 length: 11 residues. In DNA, the CDR3 is TGCAGCGGGAAGGCTAGCGGGGAACAGTTCTTC. Its protein product is CSGKASGEQFF.

This sequence joins TRBV11-1 and TRBJ1-1; D gene ambiguous. V was clipped by 0 bases and J by 5 bases, with 7 bases between them. Germline values: CDR1 SGHAT, CDR2 FQDESV (reference sequence). The CDR3 is 13 amino acids. In nucleotides, the CDR3 is TGTGCCAGCAGCTTAGCCGCGAGGACTGAAGCTTTCTTT. Encoded protein: CASSLAARTEAFF.

This clonotype has more than one count but fewer than ten. The genes are TRBV27 and TRBJ2-5; no reliable D call. The CDR3 runs to 15 residues. Trimming shortened V by 6 bases and J by 0 bases, and 14 bases separated the two germline ends. CDR1 MNHEY and CDR2 SMNVEV come from the germline V gene (reference sequence). This chain's CDR3 is CASRPYGAYQETQYF. The CDR3 bases are TGTGCCAGCAGGCCTTATGGAGCCTACCAAGAGACCCAGTACTTC.

J is TRBJ2-6 and V is TRBV4-1, with D unclear. Per germline, CDR1 MGHRA and CDR2 YSYEKL. The CDR3 is 18 amino acids. V was cut by 1 base and J by 0 bases, with 13 bases left in between. The CDR3 reads CASSQAWSGVSGANVLTF. DNA for the CDR3: TGCGCCAGCAGCCAAGCCTGGTCTGGGGTCTCTGGGGCCAACGTCCTGACTTTC.

This chain uses TRBV7-3 with TRBJ2-1; D may correspond to TRBD1 or TRBD2 (5 bases each). Germline lookup yields CDR1 SGHTA and CDR2 FQGTGA. The CDR3 is 16 amino acids. V was pared by 2 bases and J by 3 bases, with 14 bases between. This CDR3 reads CASSLAGTRDYNEQFF. The CDR3 bases are TGTGCCAGCAGCTTAGCCGGGACCCGAGACTACAATGAGCAGTTCTTC.

This clonotype has more than one count but fewer than ten. The DNA of the CDR3 is TGTGCCAGCAGTCCCGGGGTGGGAGGACTGTTTTTT. It encodes CASSPGVGGLFF. V and J are TRBV12-3 or TRBV12-4 and TRBJ1-4; D ambiguous. The CDR3 runs 12 residues. V dropped 5 bases and J dropped 13 bases, with 14 bases sitting between them.